The entry below describes one TCR beta chain. Its matching antigen is unknown. The data stem from a study of CD8 T cells in ankylosing spondylitis. Points from the study as a whole: Before this, some motif variants had been reported in reactive arthritis synovial fluid and blood. In ankylosing spondylitis blood, a motif of 7 to 9 highly homologous TCR beta variants appeared characteristic.

Molecular-barcoded quantitative 5'-RACE produced these TCR beta libraries. TCRdb passed the 5' RACE reads through MiXCR, listing each CDR3 protein once. The table has a few hundred thousand distinct CDR3 sequences, around 20% seen once. V was pared by 4 bases and J by 4 bases, with 1 base of the junction left unmatched. The CDR3 spans 14 residues. CDR1 is SQVTM, CDR2 ANQGSEA, per germline. The clonotype originates from a male donor with ankylosing spondylitis or in good health (not recorded which). Source material: blood, either unsorted or a sorted T cell fraction (not recorded which). The chain recombines TRBV29-1 with TRBJ2-2; 12 bases align to TRBD2. The chain's CDR3 is CSVAGLAGTGELFF. The CDR3 DNA reads as TGCAGCGTTGCGGGACTAGCGGGCACCGGGGAGCTGTTTTTT.